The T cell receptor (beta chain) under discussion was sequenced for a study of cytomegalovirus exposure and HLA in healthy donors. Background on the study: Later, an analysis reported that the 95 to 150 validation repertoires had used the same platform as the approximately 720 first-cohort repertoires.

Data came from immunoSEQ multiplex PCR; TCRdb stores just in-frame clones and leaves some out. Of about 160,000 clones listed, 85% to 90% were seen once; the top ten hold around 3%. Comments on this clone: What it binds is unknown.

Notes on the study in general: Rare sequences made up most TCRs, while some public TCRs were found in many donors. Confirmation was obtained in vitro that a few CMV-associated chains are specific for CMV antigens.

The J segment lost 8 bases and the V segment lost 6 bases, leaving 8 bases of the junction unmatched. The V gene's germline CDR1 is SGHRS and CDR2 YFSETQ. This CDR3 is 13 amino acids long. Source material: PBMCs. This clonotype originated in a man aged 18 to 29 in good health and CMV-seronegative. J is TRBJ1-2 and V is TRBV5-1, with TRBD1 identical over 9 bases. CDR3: CASTSGTGRGYTF. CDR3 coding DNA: TGCGCCAGCACCTCGGGGACAGGGAGGGGCTACACCTTC.